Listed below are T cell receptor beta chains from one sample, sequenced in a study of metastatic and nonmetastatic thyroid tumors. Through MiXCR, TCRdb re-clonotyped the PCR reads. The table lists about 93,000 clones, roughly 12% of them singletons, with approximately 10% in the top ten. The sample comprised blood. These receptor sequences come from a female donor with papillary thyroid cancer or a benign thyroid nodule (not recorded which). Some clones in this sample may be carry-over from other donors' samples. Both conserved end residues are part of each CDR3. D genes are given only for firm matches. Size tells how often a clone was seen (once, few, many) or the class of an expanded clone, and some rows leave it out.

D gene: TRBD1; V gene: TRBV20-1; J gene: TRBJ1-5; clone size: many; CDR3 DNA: TGCAGTGCTAGACCCTTCGGGACAGGGGGCAATCAGCCCCAGCATTTT; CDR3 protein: CSARPFGTGGNQPQHF
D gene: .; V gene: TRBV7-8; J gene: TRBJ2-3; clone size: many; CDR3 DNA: TGTGCCAGCAGCTTAGACGCCGGGGCAGGGGGCACAGATACGCAGTATTTT; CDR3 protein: CASSLDAGAGGTDTQYF
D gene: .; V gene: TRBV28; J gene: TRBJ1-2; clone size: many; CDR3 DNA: TGTGCCAGCAGTTTGAGGGTCTTGGTAGGCTACACCTTC; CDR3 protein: CASSLRVLVGYTF
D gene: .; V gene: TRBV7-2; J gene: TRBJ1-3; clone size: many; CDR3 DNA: TGTGCCAGCAGCCCGCGACTGACAGGAAACACCATATATTTT; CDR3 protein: CASSPRLTGNTIYF
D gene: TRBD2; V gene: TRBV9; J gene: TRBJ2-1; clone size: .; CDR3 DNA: TGTGCCAGCAGCCTAGACGGATCGGGGGGGTACAATGAGCAGTTCTTC; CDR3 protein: CASSLDGSGGYNEQFF
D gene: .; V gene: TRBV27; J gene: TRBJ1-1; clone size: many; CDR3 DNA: TGTGCCAGCAGTCTCTCTCCACGGAACACTGAAGCTTTCTTT; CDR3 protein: CASSLSPRNTEAFF
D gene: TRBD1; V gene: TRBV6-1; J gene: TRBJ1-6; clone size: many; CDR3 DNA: TGTGCCAGCAGTAAAGGACAGGAGACGAATTCACCCCTCCACTTT; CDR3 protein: CASSKGQETNSPLHF
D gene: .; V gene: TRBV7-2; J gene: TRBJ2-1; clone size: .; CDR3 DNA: TGTGCCAGCATCTTTGCTTTAGAGCAGTTCTTC; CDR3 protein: CASIFALEQFF
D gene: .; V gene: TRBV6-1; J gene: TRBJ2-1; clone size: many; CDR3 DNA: TGTGCCAGCAGTCCGCTGACCTCGGGTGAGCAGTTCTTC; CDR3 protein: CASSPLTSGEQFF
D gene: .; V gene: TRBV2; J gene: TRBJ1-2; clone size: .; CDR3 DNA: TGTGCCAGCAGCGGGGTAGGCTACACCTTC; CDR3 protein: CASSGVGYTF
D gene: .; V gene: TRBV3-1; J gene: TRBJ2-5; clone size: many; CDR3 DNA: TGTGCCAGCAGCCCAGATATCCAAGAGACCCAGTACTTC; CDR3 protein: CASSPDIQETQYF
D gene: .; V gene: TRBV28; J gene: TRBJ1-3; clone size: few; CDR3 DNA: TGTGCCAGCAGTCAACAGAGCTCTGGAAACACCATATATTTT; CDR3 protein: CASSQQSSGNTIYF
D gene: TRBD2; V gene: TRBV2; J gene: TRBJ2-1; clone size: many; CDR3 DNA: TGTGCCAGCAGTGAAGATGCGGGAGGGTACAATGAGCAGTTCTTC; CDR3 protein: CASSEDAGGYNEQFF
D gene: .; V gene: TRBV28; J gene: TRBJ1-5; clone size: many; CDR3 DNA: TGTGCCAGCAGTTATCGGGGCAGGTCAAGGGGCAATCAGCCCCAGCATTTT; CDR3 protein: CASSYRGRSRGNQPQHF
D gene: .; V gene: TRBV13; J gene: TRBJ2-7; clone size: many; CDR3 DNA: TGTGCCAGCAGCTATGGTGGTGCGCGGAGCTCCTACGAGCAGTACTTC; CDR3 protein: CASSYGGARSSYEQYF
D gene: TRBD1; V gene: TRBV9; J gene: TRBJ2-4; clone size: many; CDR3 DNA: TGTGCCAGCACCCCTGGGACAGGGGGCGAGGGAAACATTCAGTACTTC; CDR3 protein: CASTPGTGGEGNIQYF
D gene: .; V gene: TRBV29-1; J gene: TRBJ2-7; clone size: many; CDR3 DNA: TGCAGCGTTGGCGAGCGGGAGGACAGGGCAGGTTACGAGCAGTACTTC; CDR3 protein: CSVGEREDRAGYEQYF
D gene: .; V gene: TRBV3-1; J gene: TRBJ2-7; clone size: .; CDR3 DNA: TGTGCCAGCAGCCAAATAGACGGGCCGGTCGGTAAACAGTACTTC; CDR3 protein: CASSQIDGPVGKQYF
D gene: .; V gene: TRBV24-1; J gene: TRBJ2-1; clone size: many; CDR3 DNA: TGTGCCACCGGGACGCGAATTTACAATGAGCAGTTCTTC; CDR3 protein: CATGTRIYNEQFF
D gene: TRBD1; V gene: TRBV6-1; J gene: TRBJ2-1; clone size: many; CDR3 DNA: TGTGCCAGCAGCGACCCGGGACAGATCACTTACAATGAGCAGTTCTTC; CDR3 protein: CASSDPGQITYNEQFF
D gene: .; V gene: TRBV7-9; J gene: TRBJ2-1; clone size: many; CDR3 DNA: TGTGCCAGCAGCGACAGCGGTCACAATGAGCAGTTCTTC; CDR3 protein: CASSDSGHNEQFF
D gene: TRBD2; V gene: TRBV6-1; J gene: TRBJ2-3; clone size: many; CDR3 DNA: TGTGCCAACCTATCCCATGCGGGAGCGACAGATACGCAGTATTTT; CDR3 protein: CANLSHAGATDTQYF
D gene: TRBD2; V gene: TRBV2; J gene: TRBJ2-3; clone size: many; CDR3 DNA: TGTGCCAGCCGACCATCTAGCGGGAGTGGAGATACGCAGTATTTT; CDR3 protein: CASRPSSGSGDTQYF
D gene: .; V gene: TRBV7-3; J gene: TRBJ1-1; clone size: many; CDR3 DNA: TGTGCCAGCAGCGCTCAAATGAACACTGAAGCTTTCTTT; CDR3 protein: CASSAQMNTEAFF
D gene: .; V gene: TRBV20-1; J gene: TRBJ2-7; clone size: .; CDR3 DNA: TGCAGTGCTAGTCTAAGACCTGAAGAGCAGTACTTC; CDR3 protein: CSASLRPEEQYF